The sequence of this TCR beta chain was determined in a study of blood T cell repertoires in COVID-19 (TCRdb year 2020). In terms of the full investigation: Samples from collaborators originated in the United States, Italy and Spain and spanned both the acute and convalescent phases of COVID-19. The prospective study material was composed of cDNA or gDNA derived from T cells, B-cell-depleted T cells, or PBMCs. Subjects who had been exposed to COVID-19, were actively infected with it, or had recovered from it provided the deeply sampled blood TCRbeta repertoires that made up the dataset. A freely available public database, intended as a resource for researchers studying the immune response to SARS-CoV-2, is where the repertoires were released. Samples came from the ongoing ImmuneRACE study (first 160 participants) plus 1,254 subjects from 6 global collaborators. Nearly every sample came with metadata listing a de-identified subject ID, COVID-19 status, age in years and sex. Where available, HLA class I and class II types were obtained from metadata supplied by the sample provider rather than from assay-based typing. Broad study findings and their caveats: How much clinical and demographic metadata was included differed by source and by participant, and the metadata was provided uncurated.

TCRbeta CDR3 regions were amplified from genomic DNA using the immunoSEQ Assay, a bias-controlled multiplex PCR. The original methods were these. The number of nucleated cells in each sample was estimated from the amplification of reference gene primers within the assay. Sequence reads were collapsed and filtered to measure the absolute abundance of every unique TCRbeta CDR3 rearrangement. For each sample, productive Simpson clonality was calculated by taking the square root of Simpson's diversity index across productive rearrangements. TCRdb retrieved this table from immuneACCESS and kept in-frame rearrangements only. Not all clones are present; in checked studies, unresolved V genes account for under half, and no reason is known for the remainder. V, J and clone size derive from that table, while D and trimming were established from the DNA sequence. This sample holds 40,000 to 55,000 clones; roughly nine tenths were observed only once. The ten largest clonotypes hold around a sixth of the sample.

Each collaborating institution followed its own protocols to collect whole blood in K2EDTA tubes. Collaborator samples were shipped for TCRbeta analysis as frozen whole blood, isolated PBMCs, or DNA extracted from either sample type. The CDR3 spans 13 residues, from the cysteine through the phenylalanine. CDR3 DNA is the only sequence kept; it has 39 bases, read in frame from the first base. The germline V gene provides CDR1 MGHRA and CDR2 YSYEKL. The germline ends are 11 bases apart after V is trimmed by 2 bases and J by 9 bases. As regards this clone: Its antigen remains unidentified. No much larger clone exists at a distance of one base, and base qualities are not known.

Sequencing was performed on peripheral blood. The chain links TRBV4-1 with TRBJ2-1; TRBD2 is a possible D gene, resting on 6 matching bases. The source is a man aged 65 to 85 with active COVID-19. CDR3 sequence: CASSQRLDGEQFF. The nucleotide sequence is given as TGCGCCAGCAGCCAACGACTAGACGGTGAGCAGTTCTTC.